The rows below give T cell receptor beta chains drawn from one sample of a study of human T cells and chemical hapten exposure. TCRdb re-analysed the RACE reads in MiXCR, keeping a single row per CDR3 protein. The sample shows about 350,000 distinct CDR3 sequences, 5.5% of them seen only once. Sequencing used whole blood, obtained in connection with sensitization to the hapten diphenylcyclopropenone (DPC). These receptors were collected from a woman aged 18-29 years with alopecia areata. Some clones in this sample may be carry-over from other donors' samples. Each CDR3 is given with its conserved first and last residue. D genes are given only for firm matches. A row's size may be missing; if present it is once, few, many or a size class.

>TRBD1|-|TRBJ2-6|TRBV5-6
TGTGCCAGCAGCTTGGGGATGGGACAGGGGGTCTCTGGGGCCAACGTCCTGACTTTC
CASSLGMGQGVSGANVLTF
>-|few|TRBJ1-1|TRBV12-3/TRBV12-4
TGTGCCAGCAGAGACCCCCGTTACGGTGCGCACACTGAAGCTTTCTTT
CASRDPRYGAHTEAFF
>-|many|TRBJ1-6|TRBV5-4
TGTGCCAGCAGCACGGGGACCAATTCACCCCTCCACTTT
CASSTGTNSPLHF
>TRBD1|many|TRBJ1-6|TRBV7-2
TGTGCCAGCAGCCTAGAACAGGGGTATAATTCACCCCTCCACTTT
CASSLEQGYNSPLHF
>-|few|TRBJ1-1|TRBV7-6
TGTGCCAGCAGCTTAGGGGTGGGTGGGAACACTGAAGCTTTCTTT
CASSLGVGGNTEAFF
>TRBD2|many|TRBJ2-1|TRBV20-1
TGCAGTGCTAATAGCGGGGAACGCAATGAGCAGTTCTTC
CSANSGERNEQFF
>TRBD2|many|TRBJ2-5|TRBV20-1
TGCAGTGCTAGAGGCAAACTAGCGGGGGGGAACGTGCAAGAGACCCAGTACTTC
CSARGKLAGGNVQETQYF
>-|-|TRBJ1-2|TRBV2
TGTGCCAGCAGCCCCGAGGATGTGAAGGGCGGGACCTTC
CASSPEDVKGGTF
>TRBD2|many|TRBJ2-7|TRBV11-2
TGTGCCAGCAGCTTAGACGTCAGGGAGGGCGAGCAGTACTTC
CASSLDVREGEQYF
>-|few|TRBJ2-3|TRBV14
TGTGCCAGCAGCCAACTGGGGCCAGCAACAGATACGCAGTATTTT
CASSQLGPATDTQYF
>-|-|TRBJ1-2|TRBV6-5
TGTGCCAGCAGTTACTCAAATCTCAATGGCTACACCTTC
CASSYSNLNGYTF
>-|few|TRBJ2-7|TRBV7-9
TGTGCCAGCAGCTTTGCGGGGCGAGGGGTAGGTTACGAGCAGTACTTC
CASSFAGRGVGYEQYF
>-|-|TRBJ1-5|TRBV21-1
TGTGCCAGCAGCAAGGGGGACGGAGAGGGCAATCAGCCCCAGCATTTT
CASSKGDGEGNQPQHF
>TRBD1|many|TRBJ1-6|TRBV7-2
TGTGCCAGCAGCTTAGAGGACAGGGGTGCGAATTCACCCCTCCACTTT
CASSLEDRGANSPLHF
>-|few|TRBJ2-1|TRBV7-7
TGTGCTAGCAGTCCTATTATGGGACCCAATGAGCAGTTCTTC
CASSPIMGPNEQFF
>-|many|TRBJ2-3|TRBV6-2/TRBV6-3
TGTGCCAGCAGCCGGACTTCTAGCACAGATACGCAGTATTTT
CASSRTSSTDTQYF
>TRBD2|few|TRBJ2-3|TRBV20-1
TGCAGTGCTACTGTCCTAGCGGGGGGGGTGAGGGCAGATACGCAGTATTTT
CSATVLAGGVRADTQYF
>TRBD1|-|TRBJ2-7|TRBV14
TGTGCCAGCAGCCAAGCCCGGACAGGGGACTCCTACGAGCAGTACTTC
CASSQARTGDSYEQYF
>-|-|TRBJ2-3|TRBV4-3
TGCGCCAGCAGCCAAGACGGCTCAACAGATACGCAGTATTTT
CASSQDGSTDTQYF
>TRBD1|-|TRBJ2-1|TRBV20-1
TGCAGGGCCACGACAGGGTCCTACAATGAGCAGTTCTTC
CRATTGSYNEQFF
>-|many|TRBJ1-5|TRBV4-3
TGCGCCAGCAGCCAAGAGTATAGCAATCAGCCCCAGCATTTT
CASSQEYSNQPQHF
>TRBD1|-|TRBJ2-7|TRBV11-2
TGTGCCAGCAGCTTGTCCCAGGGGGTTTCCTATGAGCTGTACTTC
CASSLSQGVSYELYF
>-|few|TRBJ2-3|TRBV28
TGTGCCAGCACCTGGGGGACAAGACTTAGCACAGATACGCAGTATTTT
CASTWGTRLSTDTQYF
>-|few|TRBJ1-1|TRBV11-2
TGTGCCAGCAGTTTGACCCCAGCCATGAACACTGAAGCTTTCTTT
CASSLTPAMNTEAFF
>-|many|TRBJ1-3|TRBV7-2
TGTGCCAGCAACCCAACCTTAAACCCTGGAAACACCATATATTTT
CASNPTLNPGNTIYF
>-|few|TRBJ2-2|TRBV15
TGTGCCACCAGCACGCGTCTGGAAATGGGGGAGCTGTTTTTT
CATSTRLEMGELFF
>TRBD2|many|TRBJ2-3|TRBV20-1
TGCAGTGCTACCCCAACACCCGCTCTAGCGGGGGCCCTCGATACGCAGTATTTT
CSATPTPALAGALDTQYF
>-|-|TRBJ1-1|TRBV11-2
TGTGCCAGCAGCTTAGGGGGAACGGGGAGAGCTTTCTTT
CASSLGGTGRAFF